This T cell receptor (beta chain) was retrieved from a study of cytomegalovirus exposure and HLA in healthy donors. V dropped 0 bases and J dropped 5 bases, with 11 bases sitting between them. The germline V gene has CDR1 WNHNN and CDR2 SYGVQD (reference sequence). The CDR3 has 14 amino acids. Repertoires were generated with immunoSEQ multiplex PCR, while TCRdb's copy carries only in-frame clones and drops some. The sample yields tens of thousands of clones, roughly 90% seen once. This clone was detected a few times. The J gene is TRBJ2-7, the V gene TRBV10-1, with D maybe TRBD1 (6 bases). This receptor was identified in a woman aged 18-29 years in good health and CMV-seropositive. Sequenced material: PBMCs. DNA for the CDR3: TGCGCCAGCAGTGAGTCCCAAACAGGGAACGAGCAGTACTTC. Its protein product is CASSESQTGNEQYF.